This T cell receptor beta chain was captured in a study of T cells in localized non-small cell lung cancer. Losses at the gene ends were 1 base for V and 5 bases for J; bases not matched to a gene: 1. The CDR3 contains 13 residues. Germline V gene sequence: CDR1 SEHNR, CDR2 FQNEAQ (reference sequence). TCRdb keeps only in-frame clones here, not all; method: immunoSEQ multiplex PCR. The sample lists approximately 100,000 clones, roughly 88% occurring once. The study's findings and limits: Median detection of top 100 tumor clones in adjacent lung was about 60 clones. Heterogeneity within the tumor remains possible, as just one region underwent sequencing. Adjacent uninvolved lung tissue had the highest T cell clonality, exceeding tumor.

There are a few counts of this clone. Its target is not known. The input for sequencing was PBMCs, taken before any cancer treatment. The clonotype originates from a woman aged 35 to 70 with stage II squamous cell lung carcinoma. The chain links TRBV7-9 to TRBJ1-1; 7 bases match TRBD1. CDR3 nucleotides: TGTGCCAGCAGCTTAGAGGGGGCGACTGAAGCTTTCTTT. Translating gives CASSLEGATEAFF.